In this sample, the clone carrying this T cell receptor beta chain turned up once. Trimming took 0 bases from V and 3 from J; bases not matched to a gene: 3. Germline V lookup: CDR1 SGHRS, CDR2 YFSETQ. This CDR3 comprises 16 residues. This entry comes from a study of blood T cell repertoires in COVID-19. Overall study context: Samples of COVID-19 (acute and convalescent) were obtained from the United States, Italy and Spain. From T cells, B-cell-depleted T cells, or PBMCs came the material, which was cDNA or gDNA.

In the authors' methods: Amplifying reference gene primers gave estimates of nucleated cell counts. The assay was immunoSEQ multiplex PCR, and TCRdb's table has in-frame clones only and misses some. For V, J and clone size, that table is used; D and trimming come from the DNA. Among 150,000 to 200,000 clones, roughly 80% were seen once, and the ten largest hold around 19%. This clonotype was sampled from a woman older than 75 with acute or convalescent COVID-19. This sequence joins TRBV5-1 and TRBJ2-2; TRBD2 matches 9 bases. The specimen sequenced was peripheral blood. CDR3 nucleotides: TGCGCCAGCAGCTTGGCGGTAGCGGGAGACACCGGGGAGCTGTTTTTT. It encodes CASSLAVAGDTGELFF.